The 20 T cell receptor beta chains in this list originate from one sample, sequenced in a study of shared clonotypes between healthy human individuals. Clones were sequenced by immunoSEQ multiplex PCR, and TCRdb holds only the in-frame ones, with some missing. The sample lists 2 million to 2.5 million clones, 90% to 97% occurring once. Sequencing input: naive CD4+ T cells sorted from blood. Subset defined: CD45RA+ positively selected. Source of these receptors: a man aged 18 to 29 in good health.

The table lists this clone with a count of one. V and J are TRBV9 and TRBJ1-2, with a tentative D call TRBD1 (5 bases). Trimming stripped 7 bases from V and 4 bases from J, with 20 bases between. This CDR3 contains 15 residues. Germline lookup yields CDR1 SGDLS and CDR2 YYNGEE. CDR3 protein: CASGGIGQEGYGYTF. In DNA form, the CDR3 reads TGTGCCAGCGGGGGAATAGGGCAGGAGGGCTATGGCTACACCTTC.

This clone came up once. J is TRBJ2-7 and V is TRBV6-1; D tentatively reads TRBD1 or TRBD2 (5 bases each). The ends were cut back, 11 bases at V and 3 bases at J, with 17 bases in the middle. Germline loops: CDR1 MNHNS, CDR2 SASEGT. This CDR3 has 13 amino acids. CDR3 DNA: TGTGCCTGCGGGTCCAGGGCTAGCTACGAGCAGTACTTC. This encodes CACGSRASYEQYF.

The chain is built from TRBV5-1 and TRBJ2-3; the match to TRBD2 covers 8 bases. J gave up 2 bases and V 4 bases, and 3 bases lay outside the gene matches. The CDR3 covers 14 residues. The V gene's germline CDR1 is SGHRS and CDR2 YFSETQ. The CDR3 DNA sequence: TGCGCCAGCAGCGCGACTAGCGCCACAGATACGCAGTATTTT. Residues: CASSATSATDTQYF.

The chain recombines TRBV15 with TRBJ1-1, with D perhaps matching TRBD1 (5 bases). The CDR3 runs to 14 residues. The germline V gene has CDR1 LNHNV and CDR2 YYDKDF (reference sequence). V was cut by 4 bases and J by 6 bases, with 15 bases left in between. As DNA, the CDR3 is TGTGCCACCAGCAAATGGGGGGAAAGGGCTGAAGCTTTCTTT. Amino acids: CATSKWGERAEAFF.

As DNA, the CDR3 is TGTGCCAGTAATAAGGGGAACACTGAAGCTTTCTTT. It is translated as CASNKGNTEAFF. This sequence joins TRBV19 and TRBJ1-1, with D uncertain. This CDR3 is built from 12 residues. Trimming removed 7 bases from V and 1 base from J, with 7 bases in between. Germline values: CDR1 LNHDA, CDR2 SQIVND (reference sequence). The full variable domain, with the rest looked up from reference TRBV19 and TRBJ1-1, is DGGITQSPKYLFRKEGQNVTLSCEQNLNHDAMYWYRQDPGQGLRLIYYSQIVNDFQKGDIAEGYSVSREKKESFPLTVTSAQKNPTAFYLCASNKGNTEAFFGQGTRLTVV.

The rearrangement uses TRBV11-3 and TRBJ2-1; 7 bases agree with TRBD1. Germline loops: CDR1 SGHNT, CDR2 YENEEA. This CDR3 comprises 16 residues. J was trimmed by 0 bases and V by 5 bases; bases with no gene match: 7. The CDR3 here is CASSDSWDSSYNEQFF. CDR3 in DNA: TGTGCCAGCAGCGATTCCTGGGACAGCTCCTACAATGAGCAGTTCTTC.

V gene TRBV30 combines with J gene TRBJ1-3, with TRBD1 as a possible D gene (6 bases). CDR3 length: 17 amino acids. The germline V gene encodes CDR1 GTSNPN and CDR2 SVGIG (reference sequence). V lost 0 bases, J lost 1 base, and 16 bases lay in between. CDR3 sequence (DNA): TGTGCCTGGAGTGTAAGAGGTGGGGGCAGGTCTGGAAACACCATATATTTT. It specifies CAWSVRGGGRSGNTIYF.

The J gene is TRBJ2-1, the V gene TRBV7-2; TRBD1 matches 10 bases. Germline CDR1 and CDR2: SGHTA and FQGNSA. The CDR3 contains 15 residues. With V trimmed by 5 bases and J by 8 bases, 9 bases remained unmatched. CDR3 region: CASSLRDRGSDEQFF. CDR3 bases: TGTGCCAGCAGCCTTCGGGACAGGGGTTCGGATGAGCAGTTCTTC.

V usage is TRBV5-1 and J usage is TRBJ1-2; no reliable D call. Trimming cost V 4 bases and J 5 bases, with 9 bases left between them. Germline CDR1 reads SGHRS; CDR2 reads YFSETQ. The CDR3 runs to 12 residues. Here the CDR3 DNA reads TGCGCCAGCAGCCCCGTACGGTATGGCTACACCTTC. The encoded protein is CASSPVRYGYTF.

The chain recombines TRBV15 with TRBJ2-2, with 7 bases identical to TRBD2. Germline CDR1 is LNHNV and CDR2 is YYDKDF (reference sequence). The CDR3 has 16 amino acids. Trimming took 0 bases from V and 6 from J; bases not matched to a gene: 7. CDR3 sequence: CATSRDGTSVAGELFF. CDR3 DNA: TGTGCCACCAGCAGAGATGGAACTAGCGTCGCCGGGGAGCTGTTTTTT.

The gene calls are TRBV5-1 and TRBJ2-3; maybe TRBD2 (7 bases). V was pared by 9 bases and J by 0 bases, with 26 bases between. Germline V gene lookup returns CDR1 SGHRS and CDR2 YFSETQ. The CDR3 is made up of 18 amino acids. The CDR3 DNA is TGCGCCACGACACAGGGCGTCGCGCGGGGGCTTAGCACAGATACGCAGTATTTT. It codes for CATTQGVARGLSTDTQYF.

The J gene is TRBJ2-7, the V gene TRBV10-3; D not certain. The CDR3 has 12 residues. V was shortened by 7 bases and J by 0 bases, with 7 bases between the two germline ends. Germline CDR1 ENHRY, CDR2 SYGVKD. The CDR3 sequence is CAITESSYEQYF. Here the CDR3 DNA reads TGTGCCATCACCGAGAGCTCCTACGAGCAGTACTTC.

The chain couples TRBV5-6 to TRBJ2-5, with 9 bases fitting TRBD1. The junction had 10 bases not matched to a gene; V was cut back by 5 bases and J by 2 bases. The CDR3 has 16 amino acids. The V gene's germline CDR1 is SGHDT and CDR2 YYEEEE. The CDR3 DNA is TGTGCCAGCAGTCGACAGGGGGAAGATCGACAAGAGACCCAGTACTTC. Translated, it gives CASSRQGEDRQETQYF.

V and J are TRBV6-6 and TRBJ2-7; possibly TRBD1 for D (5 bases). Germline loops: CDR1 MNHNY, CDR2 SVGAGI (reference sequence). Trimming took off 5 bases at V and 0 bases at J, with 11 bases between the two ends. The CDR3 is 14 amino acids. CDR3 in DNA: TGTGCCAGCAGTGGCCGACAGTTCTCCTACGAGCAGTACTTC. Protein sequence: CASSGRQFSYEQYF.

CDR3 DNA sequence: TGCAGCGCCCGGGCGGCCGGGTACGAGCAGTACTTC. It yields the protein CSARAAGYEQYF. V usage is TRBV29-1 and J usage is TRBJ2-7; D call uncertain. The germline gives CDR1 SQVTM, CDR2 ANQGSEA. The CDR3 runs to 12 residues. V was pared by 7 bases and J by 4 bases, with 14 bases between.

V is TRBV6-5 and J is TRBJ2-3; the D is unclear. The V end was cut by 2 bases, the J end by 6 bases, with 9 bases between. The germline gives CDR1 MNHEY, CDR2 SVGAGI. This CDR3 is built from 13 residues. CDR3 sequence reads: CASSYPRTDTQYF. CDR3 nucleotides: TGTGCCAGCAGTTACCCTCGAACCGATACGCAGTATTTT.

This clone was seen once. V and J are TRBV30 and TRBJ1-1; D is unclear. CDR3 size: 15 residues. Germline assignment: CDR1 GTSNPN and CDR2 SVGIG (reference sequence). V lost 3 bases to trimming and J lost 1 base, with 15 bases between them. This CDR3 reads CAWSGGAFANTEAFF. CDR3 coding DNA: TGTGCCTGGAGCGGTGGTGCTTTCGCGAACACTGAAGCTTTCTTT.

A word on this clone: This sample includes further DNA sequences coding for the same CDR3. The J gene is TRBJ2-7, the V gene TRBV30; D call uncertain. This CDR3 has 14 residues. With 1 base removed from V and 1 base from J, the gap between germline ends came to 11 bases. CDR1 is GTSNPN, CDR2 SVGIG, per germline (reference sequence). CDR3 nucleotides: TGTGCCTGGAGTGGGGGTGGGTCGTCCTACGAGCAGTACTTC. This codes for CAWSGGGSSYEQYF.

The genes are TRBV6-1 and TRBJ1-2; 8 bases align to TRBD1. Per the germline V gene, CDR1 is MNHNS and CDR2 is SASEGT. The CDR3 spans 14 residues. Germline trimming cut 4 bases from V and 7 bases from J; bases unmatched to any gene: 8. CDR3 DNA sequence: TGTGCCAGCAGTGTGGGACAGGCGTCTGGTGGCTACACCTTC. It encodes CASSVGQASGGYTF.

The V call is TRBV5-1, the J call TRBJ2-5; D gene ambiguous. The germline V gene encodes CDR1 SGHRS and CDR2 YFSETQ. The V end lost 4 bases, the J end lost 7 bases, and 11 bases lay between the germline ends. This CDR3 is 12 amino acids long. The CDR3 region has the DNA TGCGCCAGCAGCGAACCCTTAGGGACCCAGTACTTC. It is translated as CASSEPLGTQYF.